Below, 28 T cell receptor beta chains from the same sample are listed, as sequenced in a study of breast tumors, draining lymph nodes, adjacent tissues. Via MiXCR, TCRdb re-called the multiplex PCR reads, giving one row per CDR3 protein. The sample carries about 100,000 distinct CDR3 sequences, about 20% recorded once. Samples came from axillary lymph nodes draining the breast cancer. The sample taken for sequencing was axillary lymph node tissue. These receptors originate from a female donor with breast cancer. Some clones in this sample may be carry-over from other donors' samples.

This clonotype has at least ten counts. The chain carries TRBV6-5 and TRBJ2-7, with 7 bases fitting TRBD1. Germline CDR1 MNHEY, CDR2 SVGAGI. The CDR3 consists of 13 residues. With 6 bases clipped from V and 1 base from J, the junction kept 3 bases outside the gene matches. In DNA, the CDR3 is TGTGCCAGCAGCCGACAGGGTTCCTACGAGCAGTACTTC. Its translation: CASSRQGSYEQYF.

This clonotype has a count of ten or more. The rearrangement links TRBV12-3 or TRBV12-4 to TRBJ1-2; D is unresolved. CDR3 length: 12 amino acids. V dropped 9 bases and J dropped 1 base, with 9 bases sitting between them. This chain's CDR3 is CASSQINYGYTF. CDR3 coding DNA: TGTGCCAGTAGTCAAATTAACTATGGCTACACCTTC.

The sample holds one count of this clonotype. A single base separates this from a much larger clone, so it may be a read error. The rearrangement links TRBV19 to TRBJ2-5; TRBD1 or TRBD2 may be the D gene (7 bases each). This CDR3 comprises 14 residues. CDR1 and CDR2 (germline): LNHDA, SQIVND (reference sequence). V dropped 7 bases and J dropped 5 bases, with 17 bases sitting between them. The CDR3, as DNA: TGTGCCAGTACTTCGACAGGGAGGGGGGAGACCCAGTACTTC. It translates to CASTSTGRGETQYF.

This clonotype was seen many times. The chain employs TRBV2 and TRBJ2-7; the D gene is possibly TRBD1 (5 bases). The CDR3 is made up of 14 amino acids. The V end lost 1 base, the J end lost 0 bases, and 7 bases lay between the germline ends. Germline CDR1 is SNHLY and CDR2 is FYNNEI. The CDR3 sequence: CASSEGQPSYEQYF. In nucleotides, the CDR3 is TGTGCCAGCAGTGAAGGACAGCCCTCCTACGAGCAGTACTTC.

The J gene is TRBJ2-7, the V gene TRBV18, with unresolved D. This CDR3 has 14 residues. V was cut by 2 bases and J by 6 bases, with 14 bases left in between. CDR1 is KGHSH, CDR2 LQKENI, per germline. CDR3 sequence: CASSPGFEAAEQYF. CDR3 in DNA: TGTGCCAGCTCACCAGGCTTTGAAGCTGCCGAGCAGTACTTC.

Worth noting for this clonotype: A much larger clone sits a single nucleotide away, making a read error possible. The chain has TRBV2 and TRBJ1-5; possible D gene TRBD1, 5 bases. The CDR3 runs to 13 residues. CDR1 and CDR2 from the germline V gene are SNHLY and FYNNEI. V was trimmed by 7 bases and J by 6 bases, leaving 13 bases between them. The CDR3 bases are TGTGCCAGCACAGGGACGCGGGGTCAGCCCCAGCATTTT. This codes for CASTGTRGQPQHF.

This clonotype has at least ten counts. This rearrangement joins TRBV30 to TRBJ1-2; D is uncertain. The length of the CDR3 is 12 residues. V was shortened by 3 bases and J by 8 bases, with 13 bases between the two germline ends. The germline V gene has CDR1 GTSNPN and CDR2 SVGIG (reference sequence). CDR3 loop: CAWSRSAGGYTF. The CDR3 DNA reads as TGTGCCTGGAGCCGGAGCGCGGGCGGCTACACCTTC.

This clonotype was found many times. This CDR3 is CASSLGGLAGVWYQETQYF. CDR3 bases: TGTGCCAGCAGCTTAGGGGGACTAGCGGGGGTTTGGTACCAAGAGACCCAGTACTTC. The chain employs TRBV11-2 and TRBJ2-5; 14 bases fit TRBD2. CDR1 and CDR2 (germline): SGHAT, FQNNGV. The ends lost 1 base at V and 0 bases at J; junction bases unmatched: 7. The length of the CDR3 is 19 residues.

This clonotype was counted many times. The CDR3 sequence: CASSKQGARNYGYTF. The CDR3 DNA follows: TGTGCCAGCAGTAAGCAGGGGGCGCGTAACTATGGCTACACCTTC. The J gene is TRBJ1-2, the V gene TRBV28; 8 bases align to TRBD1. Germline lookup yields CDR1 MDHEN and CDR2 SYDVKM. The CDR3 is 15 residues long. J lost 1 base, V lost 5 bases, and 6 bases had no gene match.

This clonotype was counted ten times or more. The rearrangement joins TRBV2 to TRBJ2-3; D gene unclear. CDR3 length: 12 amino acids. Germline V gene sequence: CDR1 SNHLY, CDR2 FYNNEI. Trimming took 1 base from V and 4 from J, leaving 3 bases between them. The CDR3 reads CASSEGSDTQYF. CDR3 nucleotide sequence: TGTGCCAGCAGTGAAGGGTCAGATACGCAGTATTTT.

This chain connects TRBV19 to TRBJ2-2; maybe TRBD1 (5 bases). This CDR3 is 15 amino acids long. CDR1 is LNHDA, CDR2 SQIVND, per germline (reference sequence). Trimming took 0 bases from V and 2 from J, leaving 7 bases between them. The DNA for the CDR3 is TGTGCCAGTAGTATAGATGGGGCCAACACCGGGGAGCTGTTTTTT. Its protein product is CASSIDGANTGELFF.

The sample holds many counts of this clonotype. The CDR3 coding sequence is TGTGCCAGCAGCCAAACAGGGTTCGAGCAGTACTTC. Translation: CASSQTGFEQYF. V gene TRBV11-2 combines with J gene TRBJ2-7; D may be TRBD1 (6 bases). This CDR3 spans 12 amino acids. Germline V lookup: CDR1 SGHAT, CDR2 FQNNGV. V lost 5 bases and J lost 6, with 11 bases in between.

This clonotype turned up a few times. This chain links TRBV11-2 with TRBJ2-3, with 8 bases matching TRBD2. The junction had 4 bases not matched to a gene; V was cut back by 2 bases and J by 0 bases. Per germline, CDR1 SGHAT and CDR2 FQNNGV. The CDR3 consists of 16 residues. CDR3 sequence: CASSLFVAGSTDTQYF. The CDR3 nucleotides are TGTGCCAGCAGCTTATTTGTAGCGGGGAGCACAGATACGCAGTATTTT.

This clonotype was counted many times. The rearrangement joins TRBV7-9 to TRBJ2-5; the D is unclear. With 5 bases removed from V and 2 bases from J, the gap between germline ends came to 9 bases. CDR1 and CDR2 from the germline V gene are SEHNR and FQNEAQ (reference sequence). The CDR3 loop spans 13 amino acids. The DNA of the CDR3 is TGTGCCAGCAGCCTTATGCAGCAAGAGACCCAGTACTTC. This gives the protein CASSLMQQETQYF.

The chain couples TRBV28 to TRBJ1-3; weak D call: TRBD1 (5 bases). Germline CDR1 reads MDHEN; CDR2 reads SYDVKM. The CDR3 is made up of 17 amino acids. Trimming stripped 4 bases from V and 0 bases from J, with 16 bases between. The CDR3 is CASSSQGRTYSGNTIYF. In DNA form, the CDR3 reads TGTGCCAGCAGTTCTCAGGGCCGGACGTACTCTGGAAACACCATATATTTT.

This clonotype was detected many times. V usage is TRBV6-4 and J usage is TRBJ2-3; 16 bases fit TRBD2. J was trimmed by 4 bases and V by 5 bases; bases with no gene match: 3. Looked up from germline, CDR1 is MRHNA and CDR2 is SNTAGT. This CDR3 spans 16 amino acids. DNA for the CDR3: TGTGCCAGCAGTCCGGGACTAGCGGGAGGGTCAGATACGCAGTATTTT. Residues: CASSPGLAGGSDTQYF.

This rearrangement joins TRBV12-3 or TRBV12-4 to TRBJ1-1, with D tentatively TRBD1 (5 bases). This CDR3 contains 14 residues. Trimming removed 4 bases from V and 4 bases from J, with 13 bases in between. CDR3 loop: CASSSKGGATEAFF. The CDR3 coding sequence is TGTGCCAGCAGTTCGAAGGGAGGGGCCACTGAAGCTTTCTTT.

V gene TRBV20-1 combines with J gene TRBJ2-1; D gene unclear. CDR3 length: 11 residues. V was trimmed by 6 bases and J by 5 bases, leaving 8 bases between them. Per germline, CDR1 DFQATT and CDR2 SNEGSKA (reference sequence). The CDR3 nucleotides are TGCAGTGCAAACACCCACAATGAGCAGTTCTTC. This sequence encodes CSANTHNEQFF.

This clonotype showed up many times. This chain connects TRBV11-2 to TRBJ2-1; D gene uncertain. Germline V CDR1 and CDR2: SGHAT, FQNNGV. CDR3 size: 12 residues. The germline V and J ends were trimmed by 2 bases and 5 bases, with 4 bases remaining between them. The CDR3 sequence: CASSLFDNEQFF. The CDR3 coding sequence is TGTGCCAGCAGCTTATTCGACAATGAGCAGTTCTTC.

This clonotype was observed a handful of times. The rearrangement links TRBV7-2 to TRBJ1-1; D not certain. Trimming cost V 6 bases and J 0 bases, with 20 bases left between them. This CDR3 is 17 amino acids long. CDR1 SGHTA and CDR2 FQGNSA come from the germline V gene. In nucleotides, the CDR3 is TGTGCCAGCAGGCTAACAGTGGGGTTAGCAATGAACACTGAAGCTTTCTTT. Encoded protein: CASRLTVGLAMNTEAFF. Based on the CDR3 plus reference TRBV7-2 and TRBJ1-1, the full variable domain is GAGVSQSPSNKVTEKGKDVELRCDPISGHTALYWYRQSLGQGLEFLIYFQGNSAPDKSGLPSDRFSAERTGGSVSTLTIQRTQQEDSAVYLCASRLTVGLAMNTEAFFGQGTRLTVV.

In this sample, this clonotype turned up many times. V and J are TRBV7-8 and TRBJ2-1; 10 positions agree with TRBD2. Germline loops: CDR1 SGHVS, CDR2 FQNEAQ. The CDR3 spans 18 residues. J was trimmed by 9 bases and V by 1 base; bases with no gene match: 15. In nucleotides, the CDR3 is TGTGCCAGCAGCTTAGGCACAGCGGGAGGGCCGGTCAACAGTGAGCAGTTCTTC. Encoded protein: CASSLGTAGGPVNSEQFF.

As for this clonotype: This may be a read error, as it is one base from a much larger clone. This chain connects TRBV28 to TRBJ2-6, with D maybe TRBD1 (5 bases). Per germline, CDR1 MDHEN and CDR2 SYDVKM. The CDR3 covers 14 residues. CDR3 amino acids: CASSASPGANALTF. The CDR3 region has the DNA TGTGCCAGCAGTGCTTCGCCTGGGGCCAACGCCCTGACTTTC. The full variable domain, rest sourced from reference TRBV28 and TRBJ2-6, is DVKVTQSSRYLVKRTGEKVFLECVQDMDHENMFWYRQDPGLGLRLIYFSYDVKMKEKGDIPEGYSVSREKKERFSLILESASTNQTSMYLCASSASPGANALTFGAGSRLTVL.

The chain combines TRBV12-3 or TRBV12-4 with TRBJ2-5; TRBD1 or TRBD2 may be the D gene (5 bases each). Trimming took 4 bases from V and 9 from J, leaving 18 bases between them. The CDR3 is 14 residues long. CDR3 region: CASSSGAPLPPQYF. The CDR3 nucleotides are TGTGCCAGCAGTTCCGGGGCGCCGCTTCCCCCCCAGTACTTC.

This clonotype has just one count. It may be a read error: a sequence one base away is much more abundant. This chain joins TRBV10-3 and TRBJ1-5; weak D call: TRBD1 (6 bases). V lost 11 bases to trimming and J lost 6 bases, with 17 bases between them. CDR3 length equals 13 residues. The germline gives CDR1 ENHRY, CDR2 SYGVKD. CDR3 protein: CAVGGGAGQPQHF. As DNA, the CDR3 is TGTGCCGTCGGGGGGGGGGCAGGTCAGCCCCAGCATTTT.

There are many counts of this clonotype. The chain links TRBV5-1 to TRBJ1-5; 9 bases are a match to TRBD1. Per germline, CDR1 SGHRS and CDR2 YFSETQ. The V and J ends lost 4 bases and 5 bases, in that order; junction bases with no gene match: 7. This CDR3 spans 15 amino acids. CDR3 coding DNA: TGCGCCAGCAGCCCGGGACAGGGATATGATCAGCCCCAGCATTTT. Amino acids: CASSPGQGYDQPQHF. The whole variable domain, filled in from reference TRBV5-1 and TRBJ1-5, reads KAGVTQTPRYLIKTRGQQVTLSCSPISGHRSVSWYQQTPGQGLQFLFEYFSETQRNKGNFPGRFSGRQFSNSRSEMNVSTLELGDSALYLCASSPGQGYDQPQHFGDGTRLSIL.

This chain joins TRBV5-6 and TRBJ2-3; 7 nucleotides match TRBD2. CDR3 length: 18 residues. The V gene end was trimmed by 4 bases and the J gene end by 2 bases; junction bases not matched to a gene: 16. CDR1 and CDR2 from the germline V gene are SGHDT and YYEEEE. The CDR3 reads CASSPVGGRVAATDTQYF. CDR3 coding DNA: TGTGCCAGCAGCCCCGTCGGGGGGAGGGTAGCCGCCACAGATACGCAGTATTTT.

This clonotype has at least ten counts. The CDR3 nucleotides read TGTGCCAGCAGTTGGGCGGGGTTTTCCTACGAGCAGTACTTC. Its protein is CASSWAGFSYEQYF. This chain connects TRBV11-2 to TRBJ2-7; the D gene is possibly TRBD2 (6 bases). The CDR3 runs 14 residues. Germline assignment: CDR1 SGHAT and CDR2 FQNNGV. V lost 6 bases, J lost 1 base, and 13 bases lay in between.

For this clonotype: At one end the junction does not follow the germline gene, possibly because of a read error. The chain couples TRBV20-1 to TRBJ1-6, with D maybe TRBD1 (6 bases). There are 16 residues in the CDR3. In germline, CDR1 is DFQATT, CDR2 SNEGSKA (reference sequence). CDR3 DNA: TGCAGTGGCGTACAGGGTTTTTACTCCTATAATTCACCCCCCCACTTT. It codes for CSGVQGFYSYNSPPHF.